This TCR beta chain derives from a study of T-cell memory formation after mild COVID-19. Study observations and caveats: Nothing confirmed that second-wave clones peaking on day 37 were specific for SARS-CoV-2.

A word on this clonotype: Its antigen is still unknown.

MiXCR was run by TCRdb on the 5' RACE reads, yielding one entry per CDR3 protein. The repertoire holds hundreds of thousands of distinct CDR3 sequences, with about 18% as singletons. The trim removed 4 bases at V and 8 bases at J, leaving 18 bases unmatched. There are 20 residues in the CDR3. Germline loops: CDR1 KGHDR, CDR2 SFDVKD. The source of this sequence is an adult woman who had mild COVID-19 (a few samples of this study predate the infection). Cell type and time point are not known. This chain joins TRBV24-1 and TRBJ2-1; TRBD2 matches at 14 bases. Sequencing was carried out using PBMCs or a T cell subset sorted from them (not recorded which). The CDR3 coding sequence is TGTGCCACCAGTGACCGCGGGACAGAGACTAGCGGGGGGGCCTTTGATGAGCAGTTCTTC. It encodes CATSDRGTETSGGAFDEQFF.